This paragraph covers one TCR beta chain sequence. Authors' analysis steps: Cell counts per sample came from amplifying reference gene primers. The assay was immunoSEQ multiplex PCR, and TCRdb's table has in-frame clones only and misses some. That table supplies the V and J calls and clone size; D and trimming were determined from the DNA. The sample contains tens of thousands of clones, approximately 85% of which appear only once. The source of the sample is a study of blood T cell repertoires in COVID-19. Across the study: The United States, Italy and Spain were the sources of the acute and convalescent COVID-19 samples.

CDR1 and CDR2 (germline): KGHSH, LQKENI. The V end was cut by 3 bases, the J end by 4 bases, with 10 bases between. The CDR3 consists of 14 residues. The TCR sequence derives from a man between 60 and 75 years old with acute or convalescent COVID-19. The sequencing sample was made of peripheral blood. The V call is TRBV18, the J call TRBJ2-1, with a weak D call TRBD1 (6 bases). The CDR3, as DNA: TGTGCCAGCTCACCCGCACAGGGATACAATGAGCAGTTCTTC. It specifies CASSPAQGYNEQFF.